Listed below are T cell receptor beta chains from one sample, sequenced in a study of T-cell memory formation after mild COVID-19. TCRdb reanalysed the 5' RACE reads using MiXCR and keeps one entry per CDR3 protein. The sample holds tens of thousands of distinct CDR3 sequences, over 9% seen once. Sequenced: PBMCs or a T cell subset sorted from them (not recorded which). These TCRs come from an adult woman who had mild COVID-19 (a few samples of this study predate the infection). Cell type and time point are not known. Each CDR3 is given with its conserved first and last residue. The D gene is left open where the match is weak. Not every row has a clone size; where given, it reads once, few, many or a size class.

>TRBJ2-1|many|.|TRBV5-1
CASSLAGGGQNEQFF
TGCGCCAGCAGCTTGGCCGGGGGAGGTCAGAATGAGCAGTTCTTC
>TRBJ2-2|many|TRBD2|TRBV20-1
CSARSIPGLAGGPPNTGELFF
TGCAGTGCTAGAAGTATCCCGGGACTAGCGGGAGGACCACCGAACACCGGGGAGCTGTTTTTT
>TRBJ2-1|.|.|TRBV4-2
CASSQGGEQFF
TGTGCCAGCAGCCAAGGAGGAGAGCAGTTCTTC
>TRBJ1-5|.|TRBD1|TRBV6-6
CASREQGQAGQPQHF
TGTGCCAGCAGGGAACAGGGGCAGGCCGGTCAGCCCCAGCATTTT
>TRBJ2-2|.|TRBD2|TRBV30
CAWSPGLASNTGELFF
TGTGCCTGGAGTCCAGGACTAGCATCGAACACCGGGGAGCTGTTTTTT
>TRBJ2-2|many|TRBD2|TRBV5-1
CASSILAGAYTGELFF
TGCGCCAGCAGCATACTAGCGGGAGCTTACACCGGGGAGCTGTTTTTT
>TRBJ2-5|few|TRBD1|TRBV5-4
CASRRRQGTSQETQYF
TGTGCCAGCAGAAGAAGACAGGGAACTTCACAAGAGACCCAGTACTTC
>TRBJ2-2|.|.|TRBV5-4
CASSLDGVNTGELFF
TGTGCCAGCAGCTTGGACGGGGTTAACACCGGGGAGCTGTTTTTT
>TRBJ2-7|.|TRBD1|TRBV20-1
CSATGTGLYEQYF
TGCAGTGCGACCGGGACAGGTCTTTACGAGCAGTACTTC
>TRBJ1-6|few|.|TRBV7-2
CASRGQRGNSPLHF
TGTGCCAGCAGGGGTCAGCGGGGTAATTCACCCCTCCACTTT
>TRBJ2-2|many|.|TRBV7-8
CASSSWDKNTGELFF
TGTGCCAGCAGCTCCTGGGACAAGAACACCGGGGAGCTGTTTTTT
>TRBJ1-3|few|TRBD1|TRBV5-1
CASSASGTGANTIYF
TGCGCCAGCAGCGCGAGCGGGACAGGGGCAAACACCATATATTTT
>TRBJ2-1|many|.|TRBV24-1
CATRRGAGNEQFF
TGTGCCACCCGTCGGGGGGCGGGAAATGAGCAGTTCTTC
>TRBJ2-1|many|TRBD1|TRBV20-1
CSARDQGRNRGNEQFF
TGCAGTGCTAGAGATCAAGGGCGGAACAGGGGCAATGAGCAGTTCTTC
>TRBJ2-1|few|.|TRBV6-2/TRBV6-3
CASSFQQAGLGNEQFF
TGTGCCAGCAGTTTCCAGCAGGCGGGCCTAGGAAATGAGCAGTTCTTC
>TRBJ2-1|.|TRBD2|TRBV5-1
CASLAPLAGGYNEQFF
TGCGCCAGCTTGGCCCCCCTAGCGGGGGGTTACAATGAGCAGTTCTTC
>TRBJ1-1|many|.|TRBV20-1
CSATLSGGEAFF
TGCAGTGCTACCCTATCGGGAGGGGAAGCTTTCTTT
>TRBJ2-5|few|.|TRBV7-6
CASSLSGGGHRETQYF
TGTGCCAGCAGCTTATCTGGCGGGGGACACCGTGAGACCCAGTACTTC
>TRBJ1-2|.|.|TRBV6-5
CASRSLGGNYGYTF
TGTGCCAGCAGGTCCCTAGGGGGGAACTATGGCTACACCTTC
>TRBJ1-1|.|.|TRBV18
CASSPGSLYTEAFF
TGTGCCAGCTCACCAGGCAGTCTATACACTGAAGCTTTCTTT
>TRBJ2-1|many|TRBD1|TRBV7-9
CASSFPGGPSSYNEQFF
TGTGCCAGCAGCTTTCCAGGGGGCCCTAGCTCCTACAATGAGCAGTTCTTC
>TRBJ2-3|few|TRBD2|TRBV12-3/TRBV12-4
CASSPRLATSGDTQYF
TGTGCCAGCAGCCCTCGACTAGCGACCAGTGGGGATACGCAGTATTTT
>TRBJ1-5|few|TRBD1|TRBV4-1
CASSQGWTGAEPQHF
TGCGCCAGCAGCCAAGGGTGGACAGGGGCTGAACCCCAGCATTTT
>TRBJ2-2|many|.|TRBV4-3
CASSQGRYTGELFF
TGCGCCAGCAGCCAAGGACGGTACACCGGGGAGCTGTTTTTT
>TRBJ2-7|.|TRBD1|TRBV5-4
CASSPGTGGYEQYF
TGTGCCAGCAGCCCGGGGACAGGTGGCTACGAGCAGTACTTC
>TRBJ2-6|few|.|TRBV7-9
CASSQRQVLYSGANVLTF
TGTGCCAGCAGCCAGAGACAGGTCCTCTACTCTGGGGCCAACGTCCTGACTTTC
>TRBJ2-3|many|TRBD1|TRBV29-1
CSVEPGTGSTDTQYF
TGCAGCGTTGAGCCCGGGACAGGGAGCACAGATACGCAGTATTTT
>TRBJ2-7|many|.|TRBV3-1
CASSQQTASYEQYF
TGTGCCAGCAGCCAACAAACAGCTTCCTACGAGCAGTACTTC
>TRBJ2-5|few|.|TRBV7-9
CASSFGLEETQYF
TGTGCCAGCAGCTTTGGTCTAGAAGAGACCCAGTACTTC
>TRBJ2-7|.|.|TRBV7-3
CASSLERDTYEQYF
TGTGCCAGCAGCTTAGAGAGGGACACCTACGAGCAGTACTTC
>TRBJ2-7|.|.|TRBV15
CATSRDKQMGEQYF
TGTGCCACCAGCAGAGATAAACAGATGGGGGAGCAGTACTTC
>TRBJ2-1|.|TRBD2|TRBV19
CASSQLAGVFNEQFF
TGTGCCAGTAGTCAACTAGCGGGAGTCTTCAATGAGCAGTTCTTC
>TRBJ2-1|.|.|TRBV20-1
CSARDFGGYYNEQFF
TGCAGTGCTAGAGATTTTGGTGGGTACTACAATGAGCAGTTCTTC
>TRBJ1-2|many|TRBD1|TRBV20-1
CSARDPGQGHGYTF
TGCAGTGCTAGAGATCCAGGACAGGGTCATGGCTACACCTTC
>TRBJ2-5|few|TRBD2|TRBV5-4
CASSVTSGRGGPQYF
TGTGCCAGCAGCGTCACTAGCGGGAGAGGGGGCCCCCAGTACTTC
>TRBJ2-5|many|TRBD2|TRBV20-1
CSARDRPSGSSAQYF
TGCAGTGCTAGAGATAGACCTAGCGGGAGTTCGGCCCAGTACTTC
>TRBJ2-3|many|.|TRBV5-1
CASSLSTDTQYF
TGTGCCAGCAGCCTTAGCACAGATACGCAGTATTTT
>TRBJ2-7|many|TRBD2|TRBV7-6
CASSPGTSGTYEQYF
TGTGCCAGCAGCCCAGGGACTAGCGGTACCTACGAGCAGTACTTC
>TRBJ2-6|.|.|TRBV21-1
CASSKDKGDRDSGANVLTF
TGTGCCAGCAGCAAAGATAAAGGAGACAGGGATTCTGGGGCCAACGTCCTGACTTTC
>TRBJ2-3|.|TRBD1|TRBV19
CASSIGDRGDTQYF
TGTGCCAGTAGTATTGGGGACAGGGGTGATACGCAGTATTTT
>TRBJ2-7|many|.|TRBV7-9
CASSLGYGSSYEQYF
TGTGCCAGCAGCTTAGGCTACGGGAGCTCCTACGAGCAGTACTTC
>TRBJ2-1|.|TRBD2|TRBV6-1
CASRGTSGREYNEQFF
TGTGCCAGCAGGGGGACTAGCGGGAGGGAGTACAATGAGCAGTTCTTC
>TRBJ1-1|few|TRBD1|TRBV27
CASSLDRGSINEAFF
TGTGCCAGCAGTTTGGACAGGGGGTCCATCAATGAAGCTTTCTTT
>TRBJ1-1|.|.|TRBV12-3/TRBV12-4
CASRHLGRGLATEAFF
TGTGCCAGCAGGCACCTGGGACGGGGGCTGGCCACTGAAGCTTTCTTT
>TRBJ2-3|few|TRBD2|TRBV20-1
CSAKQREGTTDTQYF
TGCAGTGCTAAACAGCGGGAGGGGACCACAGATACGCAGTATTTT
>TRBJ1-1|few|.|TRBV5-1
CASSYDPAGMNTEAFF
TGCGCCAGCAGCTACGACCCGGCGGGGATGAACACTGAAGCTTTCTTT
>TRBJ1-5|few|TRBD1|TRBV19
CASSADRVTQPQHF
TGTGCCAGTAGCGCCGACAGGGTCACTCAGCCCCAGCATTTT